This TCR beta chain was identified in a study of T cell repertoires in cytomegalovirus infection. The overall study: Public TCR beta signatures were indicative of both CMV infection and a matching HLA type.

To note about this clonotype: No antigen is known for it.

TCRdb re-called the reads through MiXCR, storing one row per CDR3 protein. The sample holds 640,000 or so distinct CDR3 sequences, 30% to 35% seen once. Germline V gives CDR1 SGDLS, CDR2 YYNGEE. Trimming took 0 bases from V and 0 from J, leaving 8 bases between them. This CDR3 comprises 15 residues. The J gene is TRBJ2-3, the V gene TRBV9; D ambiguous. The material sequenced was cultured PBMCs, taken from culture after CMV antigen stimulation. This TCR was recovered from a human donor in good health (CMV status not recorded). Some clones in this sample may be carry-over from other donors' samples. The CDR3 protein is CASSVEGYSTDTQYF. The CDR3, as DNA: TGTGCCAGCAGCGTAGAGGGCTATAGCACAGATACGCAGTATTTT.